Each of the 10 T cell receptor beta chains below was sequenced from the same sample in a study of blood T cell repertoires in COVID-19. The repertoire was sequenced with immunoSEQ multiplex PCR; TCRdb's copy has only in-frame clones and lacks some. This sample yields about 180,000 clones, of which 89% are seen a single time; approximately 2% belongs to the top ten. Input material: peripheral blood. These receptors came from a man between 18 and 35 years old who had recovered from COVID-19.

This clone was detected only a few times. This chain links TRBV6-2 or TRBV6-3 with TRBJ2-3, with 7 bases matching TRBD2. The germline V gene has CDR1 MNHEY and CDR2 SVGEGT. The junction had 12 bases not matched to a gene; V was cut back by 4 bases and J by 5 bases. There are 16 residues in the CDR3. The CDR3 is CASSSPPSAGRDTQYF. The DNA of the CDR3 is TGTGCCAGCAGTTCCCCCCCCTCAGCGGGAAGAGATACGCAGTATTTT.

This chain connects TRBV19 to TRBJ2-1; 8 bases agree with TRBD2. The CDR3 is 16 residues long. Looked up from germline, CDR1 is LNHDA and CDR2 is SQIVND (reference sequence). V shed 5 bases, J shed 2 bases, and the junction held 8 bases outside the gene matches. The CDR3 region is CASSARAGGTYNEQFF. CDR3 bases: TGTGCCAGTAGTGCTCGGGCGGGAGGCACCTACAATGAGCAGTTCTTC.

This chain joins TRBV3-1 (or the pseudogene TRBV3-2) and TRBJ2-3, with TRBD2 identical over 8 bases. CDR1 and CDR2 from the germline V gene are LGHDT and YNNKEL (reference sequence). The CDR3 runs to 15 residues. V dropped 4 bases and J dropped 1; count of bases not matched to a gene: 4. Written as DNA, the CDR3 is TGTGCCAGCAGCCTTCGGCGGGGGGGCACAGATACGCAGTATTTT. It encodes CASSLRRGGTDTQYF.

This clone has just one count. The genes are TRBV4-1 and TRBJ2-2; TRBD2 aligns across 7 bases. The CDR3 covers 13 residues. The germline V gene encodes CDR1 MGHRA and CDR2 YSYEKL. J lost 0 bases, V lost 11 bases, and 3 bases had no gene match. CDR3 residues: CAGGETNTGELFF. The CDR3 DNA follows: TGCGCCGGGGGGGAGACGAACACCGGGGAGCTGTTTTTT.

The rearrangement joins TRBV2 to TRBJ2-5, with 9 bases identical to TRBD1. Germline V gene data show CDR1 as SNHLY and CDR2 as FYNNEI. The CDR3 is made up of 14 amino acids. V trimming: 8 bases; J trimming: 5 bases; junction bases outside the gene matches: 9. The DNA for the CDR3 is TGTGCCAGCGATCCACAGGGGGCCGGGGAGACCCAGTACTTC. It codes for CASDPQGAGETQYF. The entire variable domain, with the rest obtained from reference TRBV2 and TRBJ2-5, is as follows: EPEVTQTPSHQVTQMGQEVILRCVPISNHLYFYWYRQILGQKVEFLVSFYNNEISEKSEIFDDQFSVERPDGSNFTLKIRSTKLEDSAMYFCASDPQGAGETQYFGPGTRLLVL.

The V gene is TRBV10-3, the J gene TRBJ2-3; possibly TRBD2 for D (6 bases). From germline, CDR1 is ENHRY and CDR2 SYGVKD. This CDR3 is built from 16 residues. V lost 2 bases to trimming and J lost 2 bases, with 14 bases between them. The CDR3 region has the DNA TGTGCCATCAGTGAGGGGAGTAGCGGTTACACAGATACGCAGTATTTT. Amino acids: CAISEGSSGYTDTQYF.

This clone appeared once. This chain connects TRBV27 to TRBJ2-7; D might be TRBD2 (5 bases). The CDR3 has 17 residues. Germline V gene lookup returns CDR1 MNHEY and CDR2 SMNVEV (reference sequence). V dropped 3 bases and J dropped 1 base, with 19 bases sitting between them. The CDR3 bases are TGTGCCAGCAGTTTTTCCCGGACTGGAATTAGGTCCTACGAGCAGTACTTC. Translating gives CASSFSRTGIRSYEQYF.

Points on this clone: Sequence at one end of the junction differs from germline and may be a read error. The J gene is TRBJ2-1, the V gene TRBV7-2, with D perhaps matching TRBD2 (5 bases). CDR1 and CDR2 (germline): SGHTA, FQGNSA. This CDR3 contains 13 residues. As DNA, the CDR3 is TGTGCCAGCAGCCCGGGAAGAAATCCTAGTCTGGTCTTC. Translation: CASSPGRNPSLVF. The variable domain in full, with the rest retrieved from reference TRBV7-2 and TRBJ2-1, is GAGVSQSPSNKVTEKGKDVELRCDPISGHTALYWYRQSLGQGLEFLIYFQGNSAPDKSGLPSDRFSAERTGGSVSTLTIQRTQQEDSAVYLCASSPGRNPSLVFGPGTRLTVL.

This rearrangement joins TRBV7-2 to TRBJ2-3; the D gene is possibly TRBD2 (6 bases). The CDR3 runs to 15 residues. The V gene's germline CDR1 is SGHTA and CDR2 FQGNSA. V gave up 1 base and J gave up 2 bases, with 10 bases separating them. The CDR3 DNA reads TGTGCCAGCAGCTTAGTGGAGGGAGCCACAGATACGCAGTATTTT. Translated, it gives CASSLVEGATDTQYF.

This clone was detected once. The gene calls are TRBV6-2 or TRBV6-3 and TRBJ1-5, with 12 bases that match TRBD1. The CDR3 totals 14 residues. Germline values: CDR1 MNHEY, CDR2 SVGEGT. The V gene end was trimmed by 5 bases and the J gene end by 6 bases; junction bases not matched to a gene: 2. CDR3 nucleotides: TGTGCCAGCAGTGGGACAGGGGGCACTCAGCCCCAGCATTTT. This encodes CASSGTGGTQPQHF.